A selection of T cell receptor beta chains follows, all from one sample in a study of T cell responses to AZD1222 COVID-19 vaccine. Profiled with immunoSEQ multiplex PCR; TCRdb holds only in-frame clones, not every one. The sample includes about 120,000 clones, 88% of them seen just once. The sample in question was peripheral blood, obtained on day 0 of AZD1222 vaccination. The source of these receptors is an adult in good health. Both conserved end residues are part of each CDR3. Each record gives: D gene, V gene, clone size, J gene, CDR3 DNA, CDR3 protein. D genes are given only for firm matches. For some rows the clone size is stated as once, few or many, or as a class when expanded; others skip it.

>TRBD2|TRBV5-1|NA|TRBJ2-1
TGCGCCAGCAGCTTGGGCAGCGGGGGCATCAATGAGCAGTTCTTC
CASSLGSGGINEQFF
>NA|TRBV7-2|NA|TRBJ2-6
TGTGCCAGCAGAGTTACCGGACGGAGCTCTGGGGCCAACGTCCTGACTTTC
CASRVTGRSSGANVLTF
>NA|TRBV7-2|NA|TRBJ1-5
TGTGCCAGCAGCTTAAGAGGGGAGCAGCCCCAGCATTTT
CASSLRGEQPQHF
>NA|TRBV2|NA|TRBJ1-1
TGTGCCAGTAACAGGCCTTGGAACACTGAAGCTTTCTTT
CASNRPWNTEAFF
>NA|TRBV5-8|once|TRBJ2-7
TGTGCCAGCAGCTTTTATGGGGGCGAGCAGTACTTC
CASSFYGGEQYF
>NA|TRBV28|NA|TRBJ1-1
TGTGCCAGCAGAACGAACACTGAAGCTTTCTTT
CASRTNTEAFF
>NA|TRBV27|NA|TRBJ1-4
TGTGCCAGCAGTATGTCTCAACAGCGCGATATTAATGAAAAACTGTTTTTT
CASSMSQQRDINEKLFF
>NA|TRBV28|NA|TRBJ1-2
TGTGCCAGCACTACCCCAGCAACCTATGGCTACACCTTC
CASTTPATYGYTF
>NA|TRBV5-1|NA|TRBJ1-2
TGCGCCAGCAGCTCGGACCGGGGGATGGATGGCTACACCTTC
CASSSDRGMDGYTF
>TRBD1|TRBV5-4|NA|TRBJ1-1
TGTGCCAGCAGCGGGGGGACAGGGGGCGAACGTACTGAAGCTTTCTTT
CASSGGTGGERTEAFF
>NA|TRBV5-1|NA|TRBJ1-3
TGCGCCAGCAGCTTGGACGGCTCTGGAAACACCATATATTTT
CASSLDGSGNTIYF